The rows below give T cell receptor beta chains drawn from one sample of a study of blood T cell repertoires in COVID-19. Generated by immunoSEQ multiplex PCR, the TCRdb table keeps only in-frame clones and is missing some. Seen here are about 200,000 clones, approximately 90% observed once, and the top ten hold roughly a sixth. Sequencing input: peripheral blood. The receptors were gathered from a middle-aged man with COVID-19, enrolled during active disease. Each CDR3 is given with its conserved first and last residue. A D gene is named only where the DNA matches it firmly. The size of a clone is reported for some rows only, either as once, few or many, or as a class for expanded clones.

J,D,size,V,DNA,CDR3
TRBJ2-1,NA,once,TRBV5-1,TGCGCCAGCAGCGGAGGGATACGAGGCGATGAGCAGTTCTTC,CASSGGIRGDEQFF
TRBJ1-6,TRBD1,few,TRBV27,TGTGCCAGCAGCTGGTCGTACAGGGGAGATAATTCACCCCTCCACTTT,CASSWSYRGDNSPLHF
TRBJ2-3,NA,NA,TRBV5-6,TGTGCCAGCAGCGGCGGGGTCGTGGGTACGCAGTATTTT,CASSGGVVGTQYF
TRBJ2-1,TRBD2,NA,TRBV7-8,TGTGCCAGCAGCTCCCTAGCGGGAGCGGGCTACAATGAGCAGTTCTTC,CASSSLAGAGYNEQFF
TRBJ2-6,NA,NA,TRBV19,TGTGCCAGTATGGACGAGGGCACCTTCTCCTCTGGGGCCAACGTCCTGACTTTC,CASMDEGTFSSGANVLTF
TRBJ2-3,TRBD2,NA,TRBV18,TGTGCCAGCTCACCGTTAGCGGGGGGCGCAGATACGCAGTATTTT,CASSPLAGGADTQYF
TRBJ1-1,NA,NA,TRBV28,TGTGCCAGCAAACTATCGGGGAACACTGAAGCTTTCTTT,CASKLSGNTEAFF
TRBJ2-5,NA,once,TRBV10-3,TGTGCCATCAGTGAGGGCAGCCAAGAGACCCAGTACTTC,CAISEGSQETQYF
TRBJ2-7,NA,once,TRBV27,TGTGCCAGCACCGCGAGGGGACATCGGAACTACGAGCAGTACTTC,CASTARGHRNYEQYF
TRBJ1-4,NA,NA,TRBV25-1,TGTGCCAGCAGTGAAAGTAGCAGGGCTAATGAAAAACTGTTTTTT,CASSESSRANEKLFF
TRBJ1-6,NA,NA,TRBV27,TGTGCCAGCAGTTTCAGACTTGCCTATAATTCACCCCTCCACTTT,CASSFRLAYNSPLHF
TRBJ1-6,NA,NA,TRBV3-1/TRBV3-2,TGTGCCAGCAGCCAAGATAATAGGAGGAATTCACCCCTCCACTTT,CASSQDNRRNSPLHF
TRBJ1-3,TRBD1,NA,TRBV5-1,TGCGCCAGCAGCCCCCCCGGGACAGGGACTCTCTCTGGAAACACCATATATTTT,CASSPPGTGTLSGNTIYF
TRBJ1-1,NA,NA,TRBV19,TGTGCCAGTAACAGGGCAACTGAAGCTTTCTTT,CASNRATEAFF
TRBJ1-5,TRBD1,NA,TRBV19,TGTGCCAGTAGTATCCGGACAGGGGGCGGGGGACAGCCCCAGCATTTT,CASSIRTGGGGQPQHF
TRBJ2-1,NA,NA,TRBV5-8,TGTGCCAGCAGCTTGGAAGGACAGAAGTACAATGAGCAGTTCTTC,CASSLEGQKYNEQFF
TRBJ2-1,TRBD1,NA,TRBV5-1,TGCGCCAGCAGCGCCCAGGGGGCGCGATACAATGAGCAGTTCTTC,CASSAQGARYNEQFF
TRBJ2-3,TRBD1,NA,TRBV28,TGTGCCAGCAGTTTGTCTGGACAGGGGTCAGATACGCAGTATTTT,CASSLSGQGSDTQYF
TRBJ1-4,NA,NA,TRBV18,TGTGCCAGCTCACCTGTCCAGGACAGATCTAATGAAAAACTGTTTTTT,CASSPVQDRSNEKLFF
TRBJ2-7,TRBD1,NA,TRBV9,TGTGCCAGCAGCGTAGCACAGGGACAGGGATACGAGCAGTACTTC,CASSVAQGQGYEQYF
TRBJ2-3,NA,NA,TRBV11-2,TGTGCCAGCAGCTTAGCGGGCAGGGCTCCCGATACGCAGTATTTT,CASSLAGRAPDTQYF
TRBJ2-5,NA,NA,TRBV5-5,TGTGCCAGCAGCTCGGCGACAGTTCAAGAGACCCAGTACTTC,CASSSATVQETQYF
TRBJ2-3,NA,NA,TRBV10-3,TGTGCCATCAGTGACTCAGATACGCAGTATTTT,CAISDSDTQYF
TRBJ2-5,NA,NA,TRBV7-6,TGTGCCAGCAGCTCAGGGAATCGGGAGACCCAGTACTTC,CASSSGNRETQYF
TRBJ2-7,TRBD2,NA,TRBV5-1,TGCGCCAGCAGTCGGCTAGCGGGAGGCTACGAGCAGTACTTC,CASSRLAGGYEQYF
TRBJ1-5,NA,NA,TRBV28,TGTGCCAGCAGTGGGGGTGGAGGGGATCAGCCCCAGCATTTT,CASSGGGGDQPQHF
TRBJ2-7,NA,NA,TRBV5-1,TGCGCCAGCAGCTCGGACAGTTTTCTTATCTACGAGCAGTACTTC,CASSSDSFLIYEQYF
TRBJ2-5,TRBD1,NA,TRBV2,TGTGCCAGCAGTGGACAGGGTGGACAAGAGACCCAGTACTTC,CASSGQGGQETQYF
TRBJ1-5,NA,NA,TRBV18,TGTGCCAGCTCACCCGGGAATCAGCCCCAGCATTTT,CASSPGNQPQHF
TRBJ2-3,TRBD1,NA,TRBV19,TGTGCCAGTAGACGGGGACAGGGCACAGATACGCAGTATTTT,CASRRGQGTDTQYF
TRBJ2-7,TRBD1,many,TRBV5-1,TGCGCCAGTAGGGGGCAAACAAACTCCTACGAGCAGTACTTC,CASRGQTNSYEQYF
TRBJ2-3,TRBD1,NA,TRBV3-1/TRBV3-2,TGTGCCAGCAGCATACAGGGGGCAGATACGCAGTATTTT,CASSIQGADTQYF
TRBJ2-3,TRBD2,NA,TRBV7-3,TGTGCCAGCAGCTTAATCTCGACTAGCGGTACAGATACGCAGTATTTT,CASSLISTSGTDTQYF
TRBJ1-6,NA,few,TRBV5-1,TGCGCCAGCAGCTTGGCCGGGAGGGGTTTGTCACCCCTCCACTTT,CASSLAGRGLSPLHF
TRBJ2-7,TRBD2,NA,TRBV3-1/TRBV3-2,TGTGCCAGCAGCCAGGGACTAGCGGTTGCCTACGAGCAGTACTTC,CASSQGLAVAYEQYF
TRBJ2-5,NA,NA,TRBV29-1,TGCAGCGTAAACAGGGGGGGAGGCCAAGAGACCCAGTACTTC,CSVNRGGGQETQYF
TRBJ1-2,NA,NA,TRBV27,TGTGCCAGCAGCCCCGGACAGTACTATGGCTACACCTTC,CASSPGQYYGYTF
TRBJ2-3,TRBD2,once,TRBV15,TGTGCCACCAGCAGAGCCGGCGGGGGGGCCGCAGATACGCAGTATTTT,CATSRAGGGAADTQYF
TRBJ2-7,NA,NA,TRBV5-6,TGTGCCAGCAGCTTGGTTGGTAGCACCTACGAGCAGTACTTC,CASSLVGSTYEQYF
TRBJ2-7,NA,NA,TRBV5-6,TGTGCCAGCAGCTTTCTAACGCAGGGCTTCGACTACGAGCAGTACTTC,CASSFLTQGFDYEQYF
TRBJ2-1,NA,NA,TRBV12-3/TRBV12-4,TGTGCCAGCAGAGTGGCTTACAATGAGCAGTTCTTC,CASRVAYNEQFF
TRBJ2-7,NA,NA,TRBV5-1,TGCGCCAGCAGCTCCCAGTCAGGGGGGTTTTACGAGCAGTACTTC,CASSSQSGGFYEQYF
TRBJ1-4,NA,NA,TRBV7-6,TGTGCCAGCAGCCAACAGGGTTATGAAAAACTGTTTTTT,CASSQQGYEKLFF
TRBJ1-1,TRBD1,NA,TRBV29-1,TGCAGCGCCCAGGGGGAATTGAACACTGAAGCTTTCTTT,CSAQGELNTEAFF
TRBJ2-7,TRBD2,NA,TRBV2,TGTGCCAGCAGTGAGGGGACTAGCGGGGGGCTATACGAGCAGTACTTC,CASSEGTSGGLYEQYF
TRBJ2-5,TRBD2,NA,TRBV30,TGTGCCTGGAGTGTGGGGACTAGCGGGGGGGAAGAGACCCAGTACTTC,CAWSVGTSGGEETQYF
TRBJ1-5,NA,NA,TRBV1,TGCACCAGCAGCTTAGGGGTGCAATATCAGCCCCAGCATTTT,CTSSLGVQYQPQHF
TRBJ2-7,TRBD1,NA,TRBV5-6,TGTGCCAGCAGCTTAGGACAGGGTCGGCACGAGCAGTACTTC,CASSLGQGRHEQYF
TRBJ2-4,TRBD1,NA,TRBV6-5,TGTGCCAGCAGTTACACGACAGGGGGGGACATTCAGTACTTC,CASSYTTGGDIQYF
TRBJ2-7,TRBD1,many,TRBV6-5,TGTGCCAGCAGTTACTTAAGGACAGGGAAAGGCGAGCAGTACTTC,CASSYLRTGKGEQYF
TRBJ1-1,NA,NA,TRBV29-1,TGCAGCGTTAGATGGACAAGGGAAGTTGAAGCTTTCTTT,CSVRWTREVEAFF
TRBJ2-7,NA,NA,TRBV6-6,TGTGCCAGCAGTCAACGACGGGGGACAGAATATTACGAGCAGTACTTC,CASSQRRGTEYYEQYF
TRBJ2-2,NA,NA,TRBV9,TGTGCCAGCACGCGAGAAGCGAGCACATACACCGGGGAGCTGTTTTTT,CASTREASTYTGELFF
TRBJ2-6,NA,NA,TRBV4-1,TGCGCCAGCAGCCAAGATCTTATGGGCGCTGGGGCCAACGTCCTGACTTTC,CASSQDLMGAGANVLTF
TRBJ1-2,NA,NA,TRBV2,TGTGCCAGCAGTGAAGCGCTTCGGGGTTTTAGGGCATCGGGAATCTATGGCTACACCTTC,CASSEALRGFRASGIYGYTF